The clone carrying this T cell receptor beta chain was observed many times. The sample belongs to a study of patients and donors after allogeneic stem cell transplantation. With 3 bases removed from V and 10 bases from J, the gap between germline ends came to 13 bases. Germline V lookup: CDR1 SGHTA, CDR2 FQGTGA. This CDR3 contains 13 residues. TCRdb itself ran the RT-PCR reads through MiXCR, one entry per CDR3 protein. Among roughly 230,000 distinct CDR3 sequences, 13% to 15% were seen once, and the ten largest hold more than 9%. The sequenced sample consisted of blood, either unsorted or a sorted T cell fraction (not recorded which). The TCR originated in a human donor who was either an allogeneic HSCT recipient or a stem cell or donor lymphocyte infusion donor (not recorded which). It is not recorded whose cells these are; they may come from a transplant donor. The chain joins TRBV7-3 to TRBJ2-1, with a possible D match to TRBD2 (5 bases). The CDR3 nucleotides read TGTGCCAGCAGCTTCCGACGGGGTGGGGAGCAGTTCTTC. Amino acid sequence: CASSFRRGGEQFF.